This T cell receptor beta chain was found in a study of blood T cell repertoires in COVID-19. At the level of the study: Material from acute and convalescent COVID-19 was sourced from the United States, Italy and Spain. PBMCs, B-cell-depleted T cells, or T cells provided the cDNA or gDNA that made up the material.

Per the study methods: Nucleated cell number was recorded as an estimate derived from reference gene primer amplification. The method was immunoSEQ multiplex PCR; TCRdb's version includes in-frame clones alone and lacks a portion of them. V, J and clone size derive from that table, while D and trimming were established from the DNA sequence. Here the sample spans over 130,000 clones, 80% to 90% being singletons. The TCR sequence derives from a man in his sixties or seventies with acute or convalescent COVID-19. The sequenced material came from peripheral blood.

In nucleotides, the CDR3 is TGTGCCAGCAGCTTGGATGGGCAGGATCAAGAGACCCAGTACTTC. This translates into CASSLDGQDQETQYF. The J gene is TRBJ2-5, the V gene TRBV5-4; D gene unclear. Germline V gene data show CDR1 as SGHNT and CDR2 as YYREEE (reference sequence). The V gene lost 0 bases and the J gene lost 2 bases, with 11 bases spanning the gap. The CDR3 runs 15 residues.